These 24 T cell receptor beta chains were sequenced from one sample in a study of blood T cells in healthy people across ages. It was with a sample-barcoded 5' primer and a J-beta primer mix that a second PCR of roughly 6 to 11 cycles was run. TCRdb called the 5' RACE reads again in MiXCR, with one record for every CDR3 protein. The sample includes about 1,800,000 distinct CDR3 sequences, 28% of them seen just once. Sequenced material: blood. The receptor source for this set is a woman between 25 and 40 years old in good health.

This clonotype was seen more than once but under ten times. The chain is built from TRBV20-1 and TRBJ1-5; D is ambiguous. V was shortened by 0 bases and J by 9 bases, with 15 bases between the two germline ends. This CDR3 contains 14 residues. Germline CDR1 is DFQATT and CDR2 is SNEGSKA (reference sequence). The chain's CDR3 is CSARDQRVQGPQHF. The CDR3 coding sequence is TGCAGTGCTAGAGATCAAAGGGTCCAAGGGCCCCAGCATTTT.

V gene TRBV7-2 combines with J gene TRBJ2-1; 11 bases are shared with TRBD2. In germline, CDR1 is SGHTA, CDR2 FQGNSA. The V gene end was trimmed by 5 bases and the J gene end by 10 bases; junction bases not matched to a gene: 13. The CDR3 has 16 residues. The CDR3 loop is CASSRPGLAGGYEQFF. The CDR3 coding sequence is TGTGCCAGCAGCCGTCCGGGTCTAGCGGGAGGTTACGAGCAGTTCTTC.

V usage is TRBV5-4 and J usage is TRBJ2-7; D may be TRBD1 (6 bases). Germline V lookup: CDR1 SGHNT, CDR2 YYREEE (reference sequence). This CDR3 region has 14 residues. V dropped 1 base and J dropped 5 bases, with 13 bases sitting between them. In nucleotides, the CDR3 is TGTGCCAGCAGCTTGCAGAGGGGGACGGACGAGCAGTACTTC. As protein: CASSLQRGTDEQYF.

The chain carries TRBV9 and TRBJ2-2; TRBD2 matches at 7 bases. V was pared by 3 bases and J by 4 bases, with 9 bases of the junction left unmatched. Per germline, CDR1 SGDLS and CDR2 YYNGEE. CDR3 length: 16 amino acids. The CDR3 protein is CASSDGLERLTGELFF. Written as DNA, the CDR3 is TGTGCCAGCAGCGATGGACTAGAAAGGCTCACCGGGGAGCTGTTTTTT.

This clonotype was found a few times. The J gene is TRBJ1-5, the V gene TRBV2; D remains ambiguous. V was pared by 7 bases and J by 0 bases, with 10 bases between. The germline V gene encodes CDR1 SNHLY and CDR2 FYNNEI. This CDR3 contains 14 residues. CDR3 amino acids: CASTLVNSNQPQHF. CDR3 nucleotides: TGTGCCAGCACTCTCGTTAATAGCAATCAGCCCCAGCATTTT. The whole variable domain, filled in from reference TRBV2 and TRBJ1-5, reads EPEVTQTPSHQVTQMGQEVILRCVPISNHLYFYWYRQILGQKVEFLVSFYNNEISEKSEIFDDQFSVERPDGSNFTLKIRSTKLEDSAMYFCASTLVNSNQPQHFGDGTRLSIL.

On this clonotype: The germline gene is not matched at one end of the junction; a read error may be the cause. V gene TRBV20-1 combines with J gene TRBJ2-6, with a tentative D call TRBD1 (6 bases). Germline V gene data show CDR1 as DFQATT and CDR2 as SNEGSKA (reference sequence). The CDR3 runs 15 residues. Here the CDR3 reads CSARQESSGANVRTF. The CDR3 region has the DNA TGCAGTGCAAGACAGGAAAGCTCTGGGGCCAACGTCCGGACTTTC.

This chain uses TRBV7-9 with TRBJ1-1; unclear D gene. Trimming took off 0 bases at V and 4 bases at J, with 9 bases between the two ends. In germline, CDR1 is SEHNR, CDR2 FQNEAQ (reference sequence). This CDR3 is 14 amino acids long. The CDR3 DNA reads TGTGCCAGCAGCTTAGCGTCCACAACCACTGAAGCTTTCTTT. This translates into CASSLASTTTEAFF.

Comment on this clonotype: At one end the junction does not follow the germline gene, possibly because of a read error. This sequence joins TRBV5-1 and TRBJ1-2; no firm D call. Germline lookup yields CDR1 SGHRS and CDR2 YFSETQ. The CDR3 sequence is 13 residues long. DNA for the CDR3: TGCGCCAGCAGCTTCGACACGGACTATGTCTACACCTTC. Protein sequence: CASSFDTDYVYTF.

This clonotype was counted only a few times. The genes are TRBV5-1 and TRBJ2-1; 11 bases line up with TRBD2. The V gene end was trimmed by 2 bases and the J gene end by 8 bases; junction bases not matched to a gene: 6. In germline, CDR1 is SGHRS, CDR2 YFSETQ. The CDR3 is 15 residues long. DNA of the CDR3: TGCGCCAGCAGCTTTAGCGGGGGGGAGTTCGATGAGCAGTTCTTC. As protein: CASSFSGGEFDEQFF.

This clonotype was counted between two and nine times. V gene TRBV11-2 combines with J gene TRBJ2-3; D is possibly TRBD1 (5 bases). CDR1 and CDR2 from the germline V gene are SGHAT and FQNNGV. The CDR3 is made up of 15 amino acids. V was trimmed by 5 bases and J by 2 bases, leaving 14 bases between them. Here the CDR3 reads CASSPGWGLTDTQYF. For the CDR3, the DNA is TGTGCCAGCAGCCCCGGCTGGGGCCTCACAGATACGCAGTATTTT. Based on the CDR3 plus reference TRBV11-2 and TRBJ2-3, the full variable domain is EAGVAQSPRYKIIEKRQSVAFWCNPISGHATLYWYQQILGQGPKLLIQFQNNGVVDDSQLPKDRFSAERLKGVDSTLKIQPAKLEDSAVYLCASSPGWGLTDTQYFGPGTRLTVL.

The CDR3 sequence is CSVPDVAGGFYEQYF. In DNA form, the CDR3 reads TGCAGTGTCCCCGATGTAGCGGGGGGTTTCTACGAGCAGTACTTC. The chain carries TRBV20-1 and TRBJ2-7; 10 positions match TRBD2. Germline V CDR1 and CDR2: DFQATT, SNEGSKA (reference sequence). Germline trimming cut 7 bases from V and 3 bases from J; bases unmatched to any gene: 12. The CDR3 runs to 15 residues.

The chain employs TRBV12-3 or TRBV12-4 and TRBJ2-3; D ambiguous. Trimming removed 6 bases from V and 6 bases from J, with 10 bases in between. CDR3 length: 12 amino acids. The CDR3 loop is CASRDVADTQYF. The CDR3 DNA is TGTGCCAGCAGGGACGTAGCCGATACGCAGTATTTT.

This clonotype was detected only a few times. The chain links TRBV7-2 to TRBJ1-1; tentative D call: TRBD1 (6 bases). V gave up 1 base and J gave up 0 bases, with 9 bases separating them. Germline values: CDR1 SGHTA, CDR2 FQGNSA. This CDR3 is built from 15 residues. Written as DNA, the CDR3 is TGTGCCAGCAGCTTAGTGCAGGGGATGAACACTGAAGCTTTCTTT. It codes for CASSLVQGMNTEAFF.

This clonotype has a handful of counts. The chain has TRBV3-1 and TRBJ1-2; D gene ambiguous. V lost 1 base to trimming and J lost 3 bases, with 15 bases between them. Germline V CDR1 and CDR2: LGHDT, YNNKEL (reference sequence). This CDR3 has 16 residues. The CDR3 protein is CASSQGARIRDYGYTF. As DNA, the CDR3 is TGTGCCAGCAGCCAAGGCGCCCGTATCCGGGACTATGGCTACACCTTC.

CDR3 in DNA: TGTACCAGCAGCCCAGACGTCAGCCCCCCGTCAGCTTTCTTT. Its protein product is CTSSPDVSPPSAFF. The chain couples TRBV7-2 to TRBJ1-1; D not certain. V lost 5 bases, J lost 10 bases, and 20 bases lay in between. Germline CDR1 and CDR2: SGHTA and FQGNSA. This CDR3 has 14 amino acids. The full variable domain, with the rest looked up from reference TRBV7-2 and TRBJ1-1, is GAGVSQSPSNKVTEKGKDVELRCDPISGHTALYWYRQSLGQGLEFLIYFQGNSAPDKSGLPSDRFSAERTGGSVSTLTIQRTQQEDSAVYLCTSSPDVSPPSAFFGQGTRLTVV.

The chain joins TRBV9 to TRBJ2-5; D is undetermined. The CDR3 consists of 11 residues. Looked up from germline, CDR1 is SGDLS and CDR2 is YYNGEE. V was shortened by 7 bases and J by 5 bases, with 9 bases between the two germline ends. CDR3 bases: TGTGCCAGCCCGGGCCCGGAGACCCAGTACTTC. It yields the protein CASPGPETQYF.

The sample holds a few counts of this clonotype. A read error may account for a junction end that differs from germline. J is TRBJ2-3 and V is TRBV20-1; 7 bases line up with TRBD1. Germline-derived CDR1 and CDR2 are DFQATT and SNEGSKA (reference sequence). This CDR3 has 14 amino acids. This CDR3 reads CSAREGGSTDTRYF. The CDR3 DNA sequence: TGCAGTGCTAGAGAAGGGGGCTCCACAGATACGCGGTATTTT.

The chain couples TRBV7-2 to TRBJ2-3; D is unresolved. The CDR3 covers 15 residues. CDR1 SGHTA and CDR2 FQGNSA come from the germline V gene. V was shortened by 2 bases and J by 0 bases, with 9 bases between the two germline ends. The CDR3 bases are TGTGCCAGCAGCTTACAAGGCTTCAGCACAGATACGCAGTATTTT. It translates to CASSLQGFSTDTQYF.

This clonotype occurred many times. The chain joins TRBV20-1 to TRBJ2-5; TRBD2 matches at 8 bases. Per germline, CDR1 DFQATT and CDR2 SNEGSKA (reference sequence). The length of the CDR3 is 15 residues. Losses at the gene ends were 0 bases for V and 5 bases for J; bases not matched to a gene: 8. The DNA for the CDR3 is TGCAGTGCTAGAGATACACTAGCGGCCACCGAGACCCAGTACTTC. Amino acids: CSARDTLAATETQYF.

This clonotype was seen a handful of times. This chain joins TRBV10-2 and TRBJ2-4; no clear D gene. CDR1 is WSHSY and CDR2 is SAAADI in the germline V gene. The CDR3 has 16 amino acids. Trimming cost V 5 bases and J 6 bases, with 20 bases left between them. CDR3 amino acids: CASSIDRSRAANIQYF. The CDR3 coding sequence is TGCGCCAGCAGTATAGACCGTTCACGGGCCGCAAACATTCAGTACTTC.

This clonotype was counted a few times. The chain is built from TRBV14 and TRBJ2-1, with 11 nucleotides matching TRBD2. The CDR3 contains 14 residues. CDR1 SGHDN and CDR2 FVKESK come from the germline V gene. Trimming cost V 4 bases and J 14 bases; bases outside gene matches: 10. CDR3 nucleotide sequence: TGTGCCAGCAGCCCCGGACCTCTAGCGGGGGGCAAGTTCTTC. Its protein is CASSPGPLAGGKFF.

This clonotype was counted between two and nine times. V usage is TRBV11-2 and J usage is TRBJ2-1; TRBD2 matches at 12 bases. After removal of 4 bases from V and 5 bases from J, the junction contained 12 bases not matched to a gene. The CDR3 length is 18 residues. Looked up from germline, CDR1 is SGHAT and CDR2 is FQNNGV. CDR3: CASSSPVLAGGMDNEQFF. The CDR3 nucleotides are TGTGCCAGCAGCTCCCCCGTCCTAGCGGGGGGGATGGACAATGAGCAGTTCTTC.

The rearrangement uses TRBV20-1 and TRBJ1-2, with TRBD1 matching 9 bases. Germline CDR1 DFQATT, CDR2 SNEGSKA (reference sequence). V lost 5 bases, J lost 5 bases, and 3 bases stayed unmatched. The CDR3 is 12 amino acids. Written as DNA, the CDR3 is TGCAGTGCTGACAGGGGGAAGTATGGCTACACCTTC. It is translated as CSADRGKYGYTF.

A remark on this clonotype: It may be a read error: a sequence one base away is much more abundant. This chain connects TRBV29-1 to TRBJ2-1; D not resolved. Per the germline V gene, CDR1 is SQVTM and CDR2 is ANQGSEA. The CDR3 totals 12 residues. The CDR3 sequence: CSVEDGKNEHFF. The CDR3 DNA reads as TGCAGCGTTGAAGATGGCAAGAATGAGCACTTCTTC.